This TCR beta chain was sequenced in a study of blood T cell repertoires in COVID-19. As for the study in general: Both acute and convalescent COVID-19 samples were obtained from the United States, Italy and Spain. The cDNA or gDNA used as material had been derived from T cells, B-cell-depleted T cells, or PBMCs.

In the study's own analysis: Amplified reference gene primers provided the basis for estimating nucleated cell counts. Here immunoSEQ multiplex PCR was the method, and the copy in TCRdb shows in-frame clones only, minus some. From that table come the V and J calls and clone size; the DNA was used to work out D and trimming. The sample includes approximately 190,000 clones, around four fifths of them seen just once. With 2 bases removed from V and 2 bases from J, the gap between germline ends came to 10 bases. Germline CDR1 and CDR2: SGHTA and FQGNSA. The CDR3 totals 14 residues. This clone was seen ten or more times.

The chain links TRBV7-2 to TRBJ2-7; D is possibly TRBD2 (5 bases). This clonotype was obtained from a human donor in a cohort sampled during active COVID-19. Sequenced sample: peripheral blood. The CDR3: CASSLRTGAYEQYF. The CDR3 nucleotides read TGTGCCAGCAGCTTAAGGACTGGAGCCTACGAGCAGTACTTC.